A selection of T cell receptor beta chains follows, all from one sample in a study of blood T cell repertoires in COVID-19. Produced via immunoSEQ multiplex PCR; TCRdb's table is partial and in-frame only. Of 150,000 to 180,000 clones in the sample, about 80% were seen once. The sample taken for sequencing was peripheral blood. The source of these receptors is a woman aged 55-69 years with COVID-19, enrolled during active disease. The CDR3 runs from the conserved cysteine through the conserved F or W. D genes are given only for firm matches. Where a row states a size, it is once, few, many or the class of an expanded clone; other rows omit it.

V	length	D	size	J	DNA	CDR3
TRBV25-1	15	.	once	TRBJ2-7	TGTGCCAGCAGTGACCCAGGACACCTCTCCTACGAGCAGTACTTC	CASSDPGHLSYEQYF
TRBV10-3	12	TRBD2	once	TRBJ2-1	TGTGCCATCAGTGAGAGCGGGAGAGGGGGGTTCTTC	CAISESGRGGFF
TRBV5-1	14	.	once	TRBJ1-3	TGCGCCAGCAGCTTGGGGAGCTCTGGAAACACCATATATTTT	CASSLGSSGNTIYF
TRBV7-3	16	TRBD2	.	TRBJ2-3	TGTGCCAGCAGCTCTGGGACTAGCGGGAGGGCGAATACGCAGTATTTT	CASSSGTSGRANTQYF
TRBV27	14	TRBD1	.	TRBJ1-2	TGTGCCAGCAGTTTCTCCGGGACAGGGGGTGGCTACACCTTC	CASSFSGTGGGYTF
TRBV5-1	16	.	.	TRBJ1-3	TGCGCCAGCAGCTTGGCGGGGCCTGCGGGAGGAAACACCATATATTTT	CASSLAGPAGGNTIYF
TRBV11-2	13	TRBD1	once	TRBJ1-2	TGTGCCAGCAGCCTGGGACAGGACTATGGCTACACCTTC	CASSLGQDYGYTF
TRBV18	13	TRBD1	once	TRBJ1-6	TGTGCCAGCTCGGAGGGGGCGTCTTCACCCCTCCACTTT	CASSEGASSPLHF
TRBV6-5	14	.	.	TRBJ2-2	TGTGCCAGCAGACAGACAGGGAACACCGGGGAGCTGTTTTTT	CASRQTGNTGELFF
TRBV18	14	.	.	TRBJ1-2	TGTGCCAGCTCACCAACTCCGGGGGACTATGGCTACACCTTC	CASSPTPGDYGYTF
TRBV5-5	16	TRBD2	.	TRBJ2-7	TGTGCCAGCAGCTTTTCTAGCGGGTACCCTGCCTACGAGCAGTACTTC	CASSFSSGYPAYEQYF
TRBV11-3	15	.	.	TRBJ2-2	TGTGCCAGCAGCCTATCCCGAAGTAACACCGGGGAGCTGTTTTTT	CASSLSRSNTGELFF
TRBV7-8	16	.	.	TRBJ2-7	TGTGCCAGCAGCCTACGGACAGCCCCGACGGCCTACGAGCAGTACTTC	CASSLRTAPTAYEQYF